This TCR beta chain comes out of a study of T cell repertoires in aging, cancer and after chemotherapy. With regard to this clonotype: The antigen is not known.

Multiplex touch-down PCR with TRB-A/B primers amplified rearranged V-D-J TRB sequences. Via MiXCR, TCRdb re-called the multiplex PCR reads, giving one row per CDR3 protein. The data hold some 5,000 distinct CDR3 sequences, with around a third observed a single time. Broader study findings: Age-matched healthy donors had significantly more diverse, less clonal blood TCR repertoires than untreated cancer patients.

This CDR3 is 19 amino acids long. V gave up 6 bases and J gave up 0 bases; unmatched junction bases: 10. The template was genomic DNA from peripheral blood, not RNA. The chain couples TRBV12-3 or TRBV12-4 to TRBJ2-2; 13 nucleotides align to TRBD2. The specimen sequenced was blood. This receptor was taken from a human donor with a blood cancer. The donor label of this sample is uncertain. In DNA, the CDR3 is TGTGCCAGCAGGGCACGACTAGCGGGGGGCAATTCGAACACCGGGGAGCTGTTTTTT. This codes for CASRARLAGGNSNTGELFF.